A selection of T cell receptor beta chains follows, all from one sample in a study of CD8 T cells in ankylosing spondylitis. MiXCR, applied by TCRdb to the 5' RACE reads, yields one record per CDR3 protein. Of over 75,000 distinct CDR3 sequences in the sample, roughly 9.6% were seen once. The material sequenced was blood, either unsorted or a sorted T cell fraction (not recorded which). The receptors stem from a male donor with ankylosing spondylitis or in good health (not recorded which). Both conserved end residues are trimmed from each CDR3.

V,J,CDR3
TRBV5-5,TRBJ2-5,ASSPHLSYQETQY
TRBV5-1,TRBJ1-5,ASSLRGHQSNQPQH
TRBV29-1,TRBJ1-4,SARGDVGNEKLF
TRBV20-1,TRBJ2-1,SARGSGGPYNEQF
TRBV21-1,TRBJ1-4,ASIRQGDHELAANEKLF
TRBV20-1,TRBJ2-5,SANHGLTAGGGAETQY
TRBV18,TRBJ2-2,ASSPIQPNTGELF
TRBV7-6,TRBJ1-5,ASSYVAGSNQPQH
TRBV12-3/TRBV12-4,TRBJ2-7,ASSFRSGYEQY
TRBV6-1,TRBJ2-5,AITSESGLQETQY
TRBV11-2,TRBJ2-7,ASSSFGGAHYEQY
TRBV10-3,TRBJ2-1,AGGTSGRNEQF
TRBV6-5,TRBJ1-5,ASSYYPITMSNQPQH
TRBV28,TRBJ1-5,ASLGQKHQPQH
TRBV27,TRBJ2-7,ASTGGIGYEQY
TRBV18,TRBJ2-1,ASSSEGRGSDEQF
TRBV7-3,TRBJ1-3,ASSFGDGGNTIY